What follows is one TCR beta chain and its context. Its antigen is not identified. The regulatory T cell sort gate was CD4+CD25hiCD127low/negative. In the authors' workflow: Treg pools: roughly 6.2x10^4 distinct patient, 92,000 or so donor TCRbeta sequences. Clones were sequenced by immunoSEQ multiplex PCR, and TCRdb holds only the in-frame ones, with some missing. Clone size and the V and J calls come from that table; the DNA yielded D and trimming. The repertoire consists of 12,000 to 15,000 clones, with roughly 91% occurring once and the leading ten covering approximately 0.99%. This specimen belongs to a study of B cell selection in AIRE deficiency. Notes on the study in general: AIRE-deficient Tconv and Treg repertoires matched healthy donors in TCRBV, CDR3 length, diversity.

J gave up 4 bases and V 1 base, and 7 bases lay outside the gene matches. This CDR3 region has 16 residues. Germline V CDR1 and CDR2: SEHNR, FQNEAQ (reference sequence). The sequence came from a human donor with AIRE deficiency. The rearrangement joins TRBV7-9 to TRBJ2-3; 8 positions agree with TRBD2. The specimen sequenced was Tregs sorted from PBMCs. CDR3 nucleotide sequence: TGTGCCAGCAGCTTAGGGTTAGCGGGGCATGCAGATACGCAGTATTTT. This codes for CASSLGLAGHADTQYF.